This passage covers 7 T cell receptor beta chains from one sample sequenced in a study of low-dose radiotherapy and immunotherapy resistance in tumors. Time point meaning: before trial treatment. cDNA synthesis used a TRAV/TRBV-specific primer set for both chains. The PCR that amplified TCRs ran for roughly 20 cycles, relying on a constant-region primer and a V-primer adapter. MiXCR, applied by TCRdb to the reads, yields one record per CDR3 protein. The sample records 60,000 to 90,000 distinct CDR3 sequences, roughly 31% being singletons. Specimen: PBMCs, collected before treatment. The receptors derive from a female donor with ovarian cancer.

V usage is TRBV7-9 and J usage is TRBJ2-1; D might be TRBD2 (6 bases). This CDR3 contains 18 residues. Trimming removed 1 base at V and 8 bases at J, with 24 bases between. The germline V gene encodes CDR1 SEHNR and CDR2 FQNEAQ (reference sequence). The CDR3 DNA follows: TGTGCCAGCAGCTTAGGGGAAGGACTAACCCCCCAAACGGATGAGCAGTTCTTC. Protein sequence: CASSLGEGLTPQTDEQFF.

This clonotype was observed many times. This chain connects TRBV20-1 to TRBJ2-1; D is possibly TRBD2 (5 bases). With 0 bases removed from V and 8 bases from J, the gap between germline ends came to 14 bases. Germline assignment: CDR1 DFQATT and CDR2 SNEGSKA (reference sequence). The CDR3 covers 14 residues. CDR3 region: CSARDRTRWDEQFF. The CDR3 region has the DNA TGCAGTGCTAGAGATCGAACTAGATGGGATGAGCAGTTCTTC.

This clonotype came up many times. CDR3 in DNA: TGTGCCAGCAGCCCCTACTCGGGACTAGCGGGAGCGACCCAGTACTTC. Protein: CASSPYSGLAGATQYF. The chain employs TRBV5-4 and TRBJ2-5; 14 bases fit TRBD2. The CDR3 loop spans 16 amino acids. Trimming at V came to 4 bases and at J to 7 bases, leaving 9 bases not matched to a gene. CDR1 SGHNT and CDR2 YYREEE come from the germline V gene (reference sequence). Supplemented by reference TRBV5-4 and TRBJ2-5, the full variable domain reads ETGVTQSPTHLIKTRGQQVTLRCSSQSGHNTVSWYQQALGQGPQFIFQYYREEENGRGNFPPRFSGLQFPNYSSELNVNALELDDSALYLCASSPYSGLAGATQYFGPGTRLLVL.

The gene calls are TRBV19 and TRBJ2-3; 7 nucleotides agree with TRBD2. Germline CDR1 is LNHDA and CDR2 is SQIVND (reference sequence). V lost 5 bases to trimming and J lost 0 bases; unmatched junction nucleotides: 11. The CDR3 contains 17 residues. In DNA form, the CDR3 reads TGTGCCAGTAGTCCGGACTACGGGGGGACTAGCACAGATACGCAGTATTTT. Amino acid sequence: CASSPDYGGTSTDTQYF.

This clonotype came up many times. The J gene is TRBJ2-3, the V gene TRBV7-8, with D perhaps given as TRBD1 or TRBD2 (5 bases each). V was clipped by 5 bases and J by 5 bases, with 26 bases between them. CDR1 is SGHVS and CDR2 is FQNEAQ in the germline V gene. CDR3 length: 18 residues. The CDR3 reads CASSPSPIGAKPQDTQYF. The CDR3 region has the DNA TGTGCCAGCAGCCCTTCGCCTATCGGGGCAAAGCCTCAAGATACGCAGTATTTT.

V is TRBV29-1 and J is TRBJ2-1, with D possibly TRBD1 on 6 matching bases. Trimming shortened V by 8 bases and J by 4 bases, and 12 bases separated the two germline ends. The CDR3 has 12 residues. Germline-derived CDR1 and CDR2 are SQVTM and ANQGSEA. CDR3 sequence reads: CSTQDRYNEQFF. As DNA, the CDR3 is TGCAGCACACAAGACAGGTACAATGAGCAGTTCTTC.

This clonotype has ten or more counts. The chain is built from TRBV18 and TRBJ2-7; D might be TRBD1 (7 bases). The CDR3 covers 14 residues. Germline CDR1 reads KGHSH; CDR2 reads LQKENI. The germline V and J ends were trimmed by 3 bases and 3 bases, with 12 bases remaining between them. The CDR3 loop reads CASSPPGGLYEQYF. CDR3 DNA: TGTGCCAGCTCACCGCCAGGGGGGCTCTACGAGCAGTACTTC.